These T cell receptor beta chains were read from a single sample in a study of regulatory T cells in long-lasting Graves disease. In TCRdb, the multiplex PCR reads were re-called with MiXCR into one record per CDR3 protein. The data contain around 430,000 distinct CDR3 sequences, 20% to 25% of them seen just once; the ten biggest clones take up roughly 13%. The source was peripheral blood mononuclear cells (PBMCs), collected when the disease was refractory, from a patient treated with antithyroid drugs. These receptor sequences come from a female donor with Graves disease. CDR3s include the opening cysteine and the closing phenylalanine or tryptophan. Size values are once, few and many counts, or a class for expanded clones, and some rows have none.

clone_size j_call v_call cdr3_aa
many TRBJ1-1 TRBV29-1 CSVRGRFTEAFF
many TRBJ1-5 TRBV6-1 CASKKGREPLYSNQPQHF
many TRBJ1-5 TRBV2 CASTIGGAGNQPQHF
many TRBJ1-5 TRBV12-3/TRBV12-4 CASSRDRASQPQHF
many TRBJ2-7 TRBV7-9 CASSLSQSYEQYF
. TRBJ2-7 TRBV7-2 CASSLVALAGGYEQYF
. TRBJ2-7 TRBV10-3 CATLDTYEQYF
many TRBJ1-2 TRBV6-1 CASRQDHGYTF
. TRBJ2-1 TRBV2 CASSEDRGGRRNEQFF
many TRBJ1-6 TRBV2 CASTYHSGVGSPLHF
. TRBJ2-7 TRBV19 CATTQGAPFEQYF
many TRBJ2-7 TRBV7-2 CASSSNRGAYEQYF
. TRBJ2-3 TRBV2 CASSLSLTDTQYF
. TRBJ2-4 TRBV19 CASSISTDIIAKNIQYF
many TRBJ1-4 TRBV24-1 CATSDLMSATNEKLFF
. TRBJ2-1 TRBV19 CASSIVATYNEQFF
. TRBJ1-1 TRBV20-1 CSAQLLGGGITEAFF
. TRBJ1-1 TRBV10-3 CAITSREETEAFF
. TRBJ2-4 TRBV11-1 CASSLQRGPIIRAKNIQYF
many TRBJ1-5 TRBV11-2 CASSGEDQPQHF
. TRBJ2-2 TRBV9 CASSPMRSTGELFF
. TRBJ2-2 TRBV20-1 CSASSSYTGELFF
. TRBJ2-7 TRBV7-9 CASSLALLAGDTIIEQYF
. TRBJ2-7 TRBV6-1 CASSPQRYF
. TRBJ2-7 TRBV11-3 CASSLEAGTYELYF
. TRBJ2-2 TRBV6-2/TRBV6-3 CASSYGVSGELFF
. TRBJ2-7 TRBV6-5 CASSYEGGGSYEQYF
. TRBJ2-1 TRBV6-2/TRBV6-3 CAVDPGLAGEGVSNEQFF
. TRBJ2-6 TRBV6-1 CASSHHQGTGANVLTF
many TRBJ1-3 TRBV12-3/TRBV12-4 CAGMRLGSGNTIYF
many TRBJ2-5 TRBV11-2 CASSLRGTGSETQYF
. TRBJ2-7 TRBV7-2 CASSLGDRARYEQYF
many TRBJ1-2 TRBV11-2 CASSLEQFYGYTF
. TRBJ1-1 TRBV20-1 CSASQNTEAFF
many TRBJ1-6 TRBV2 CASRRQKSSYNSPLHF
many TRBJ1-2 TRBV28 CASSLAGNYGYTF
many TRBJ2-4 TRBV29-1 CSVEDGGDKNIQYF
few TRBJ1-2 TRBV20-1 CSASGPAGYGYTF
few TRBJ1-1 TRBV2 CASSERTTGWKNTEAFF
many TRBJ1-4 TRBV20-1 CSARPGGFIEKLFF
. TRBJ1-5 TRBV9 CASSAKGTANQPQHF
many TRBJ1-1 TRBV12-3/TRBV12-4 CASIPGETEAFF
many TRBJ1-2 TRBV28 CASSSNNYGYTF
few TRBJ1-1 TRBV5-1 CASSAGPEAFF
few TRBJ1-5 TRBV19 CASSMTGRNQPQHF
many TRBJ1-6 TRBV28 CASRVQETYNSPLHF
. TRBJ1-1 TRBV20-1 CSARNRDYTEAFF
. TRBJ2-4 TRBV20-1 CSARSPGSRSDIQYF
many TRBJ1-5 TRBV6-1 CASSHTGYSNQPQHF
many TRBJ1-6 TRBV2 CASMRQPSYNSPLHF
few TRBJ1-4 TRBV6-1 CASSVRGGQSTNEKLFF
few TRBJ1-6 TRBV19 CASSIDGFSPLHF
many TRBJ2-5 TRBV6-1 CAISLGQVQETQYF